This entry describes one T cell receptor beta chain. Its antigen is currently unknown. These data come from a study of CXCR3-negative and CXCR3-positive naive CD8 T cells. General study results and limits: Both naive subsets carried similar amounts of surface CD5, so TCR strength was inferred from TRB CDR3 properties. Whereas memory cells differed, naive CXCR3-negative and CXCR3-positive cells shared similar TRBV-TRBJ usage.

Carrying UMI labels, the TRB cDNA libraries were prepared through 5' RACE. From its re-call of the 5' RACE reads, TCRdb lists each CDR3 protein once, without DNA. This table holds 45,000 to 65,000 distinct CDR3 sequences. The CDR3 consists of 15 residues. Germline CDR1 and CDR2: SEHNR and FQNEAQ (reference sequence). The sequencing input was memory CD8+ T cells from blood. The TCR sequence derives from a human donor in good health. Some clones in this sample may be carry-over from other donors' samples. The chain employs TRBV7-9 and TRBJ1-2; TCRdb's D gene call, TRBD1, goes unchecked for lack of DNA. The CDR3: CASSFGTGGNYGYTF. Together with reference TRBV7-9 and TRBJ1-2, the CDR3 gives the full variable domain: DTGVSQNPRHKITKRGQNVTFRCDPISEHNRLYWYRQTLGQGPEFLTYFQNEAQLEKSRLLSDRFSAERPKGSFSTLEIQRTEQGDSAMYLCASSFGTGGNYGYTFGSGTRLTVV.